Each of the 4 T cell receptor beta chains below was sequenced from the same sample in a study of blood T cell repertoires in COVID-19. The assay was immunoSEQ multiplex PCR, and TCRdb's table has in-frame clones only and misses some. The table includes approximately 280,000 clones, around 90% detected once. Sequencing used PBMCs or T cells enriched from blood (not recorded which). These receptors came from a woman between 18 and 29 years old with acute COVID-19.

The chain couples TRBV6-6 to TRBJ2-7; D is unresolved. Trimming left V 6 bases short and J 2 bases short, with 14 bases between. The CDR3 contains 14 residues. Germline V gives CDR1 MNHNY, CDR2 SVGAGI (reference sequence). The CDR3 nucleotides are TGTGCCAGCAGCCTGATAGAGATGACCTACGAGCAGTACTTC. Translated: CASSLIEMTYEQYF.

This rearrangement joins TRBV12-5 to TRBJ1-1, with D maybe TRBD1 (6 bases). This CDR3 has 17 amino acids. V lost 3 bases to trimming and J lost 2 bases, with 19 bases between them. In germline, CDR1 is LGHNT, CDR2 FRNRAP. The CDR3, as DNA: TGTGCTAGTGGTTTCATCAAGGACGGGACAACAAACACTGAAGCTTTCTTT. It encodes CASGFIKDGTTNTEAFF.

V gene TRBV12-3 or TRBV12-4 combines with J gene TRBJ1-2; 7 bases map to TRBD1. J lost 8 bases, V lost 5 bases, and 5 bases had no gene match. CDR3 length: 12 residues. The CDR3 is CASSLTGDGYTF. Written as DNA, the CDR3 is TGTGCCAGCAGTCTAACAGGGGACGGCTACACCTTC.

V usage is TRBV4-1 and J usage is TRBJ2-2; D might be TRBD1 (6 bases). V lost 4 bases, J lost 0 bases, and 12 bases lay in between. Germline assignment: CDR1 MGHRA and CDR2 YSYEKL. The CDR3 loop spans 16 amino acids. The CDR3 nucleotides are TGCGCCAGCAGCCCCCAGGGGTGGGCGAACACCGGGGAGCTGTTTTTT. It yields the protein CASSPQGWANTGELFF.